This T cell receptor beta chain stems from a study of blood T cells in healthy people across ages. Study conclusions and caveats: Naive T cell percentage showed a strong correlation with TCR beta diversity.

V lost 4 bases, J lost 13 bases, and 23 bases lay in between. The germline V gene has CDR1 KGHSH and CDR2 LQKENI. The CDR3 covers 15 residues. Isolated PBMCs totaled at least 7 million in each sample. On this clonotype itself: The antigen remains unidentified.

A sample-barcoded 5' primer and a J-beta primer mix were used in a second PCR of roughly 7 to 12 cycles. Through a template-switch adaptor with 12 random nucleotides, each cDNA molecule received a tag. TCRdb independently ran MiXCR on the 5' RACE reads; one entry per CDR3 protein. This table holds 900,000 to 950,000 distinct CDR3 sequences, about 28% found once. This sample was shared with a second study, whose subject was T cells of mothers and their children. From that study: Among related mother-child pairs, overlap was slightly higher than in unrelated pairs, though not significantly.

V and J are TRBV18 and TRBJ2-4, with D perhaps TRBD2 (6 bases). Sequencing was performed on blood. The clonotype was recovered from a woman between 35 and 50 years old in good health. CDR3 in amino acids: CASSRWDLNDNEQYF. CDR3 coding DNA: TGTGCCAGCTCACGCTGGGACTTGAACGACAATGAGCAGTACTTC.